This is a list of T cell receptor beta chains from one sample in a study of blood T cell repertoires in COVID-19. Libraries were prepared by immunoSEQ multiplex PCR; TCRdb keeps only in-frame clonotypes and omits some of them. The repertoire includes roughly 100,000 clones, roughly 87% of them detected once, and approximately 5.4% sits in the top ten. Sequenced: peripheral blood. The receptors were gathered from a woman aged 45-65 years with COVID-19, enrolled during active disease. Each CDR3 is given with its conserved first and last residue. The D gene is left open where the match is weak. Clone size is shown for a subset of rows, as once, few, many or a class of expanded clone.

len | j_gene | abundance | d_gene | v_gene | CDR3nt | CDR3aa
19 | TRBJ2-5 | . | TRBD2 | TRBV11-2 | TGTGCCAGCAGCACCTCCGGACTAGCGGGGGCCACGTACCAAGAGACCCAGTACTTC | CASSTSGLAGATYQETQYF
17 | TRBJ1-6 | . | TRBD1 | TRBV2 | TGTGCCAGCAGTGAACAAGGGGGGACAGGGAGCAATTCACCCCTCCACTTT | CASSEQGGTGSNSPLHF
13 | TRBJ1-1 | once | . | TRBV6-5 | TGTGCCACCTCAGTCGCCGAGCGGACTGAAGCTTTCTTT | CATSVAERTEAFF
16 | TRBJ2-1 | . | . | TRBV27 | TGTGCCAGCAGTTTATATTATAGGGGGTACTACAATGAGCAGTTCTTC | CASSLYYRGYYNEQFF
13 | TRBJ2-5 | . | . | TRBV27 | TGTGCCAGCAGTCCACACATGGAAGAGACCCAGTACTTC | CASSPHMEETQYF
15 | TRBJ2-7 | . | TRBD1 | TRBV27 | TGTGCCAGCAGTCCCGCGGACAGGGTGGCCTACGAGCAGTACTTC | CASSPADRVAYEQYF
16 | TRBJ1-2 | . | TRBD1 | TRBV9 | TGTGCCAGCAGCCCGGGGACAGGGGGTGGTGGCCATGGCTACACCTTC | CASSPGTGGGGHGYTF
18 | TRBJ2-1 | . | TRBD2 | TRBV11-2 | TGTGCCAGCAGCTTAGTGGCGACTAGCGGGGGGGCTTACAATGAGCAGTTCTTC | CASSLVATSGGAYNEQFF
16 | TRBJ2-2 | . | TRBD2 | TRBV4-3 | TGCGCCAGCAGCCAGGATAGCGGGGGGGCAGGCGGGGAGCTGTTTTTT | CASSQDSGGAGGELFF
13 | TRBJ2-1 | . | . | TRBV6-5 | TGTGCCAGCAGTCCCCGACAGTACAATGAGCAGTTCTTC | CASSPRQYNEQFF
14 | TRBJ1-6 | . | TRBD1 | TRBV7-9 | TGTGCCAGCGACGGGACAGTCGAGAATTCACCCCTCCACTTT | CASDGTVENSPLHF
16 | TRBJ2-1 | . | TRBD2 | TRBV7-6 | TGTGCCAGCAGCTTAGAAGGTGCGGGGGATGTTAATGAGCAGTTCTTC | CASSLEGAGDVNEQFF
16 | TRBJ2-1 | once | TRBD2 | TRBV27 | TGTGCCAGCAGTCCATTAGCGGGGTCACAATACAATGAGCAGTTCTTC | CASSPLAGSQYNEQFF
15 | TRBJ1-1 | few | TRBD1 | TRBV7-3 | TGTGCCAGCAGCCCCTCCGGGACAGGGGACACTGAAGCTTTCTTT | CASSPSGTGDTEAFF
15 | TRBJ1-5 | . | TRBD1 | TRBV6-5 | TGTGCCAGCAGTCAATGGACAGGAGGCAATCAGCCCCAGCATTTT | CASSQWTGGNQPQHF
15 | TRBJ1-2 | . | . | TRBV5-4 | TGTGCCAGCAGCTCCACACAGGGTCTAAGCTATGGCTACACCTTC | CASSSTQGLSYGYTF
13 | TRBJ1-2 | . | TRBD1 | TRBV12-3/TRBV12-4 | TGTGCCAGCAGTTTCGGGGACAGGGATCCAGTCACCTTC | CASSFGDRDPVTF
15 | TRBJ2-7 | . | TRBD1 | TRBV7-2 | TGTGCCAGCAGCCGCGACAGGGCCCAAGTCTACGAGCAGTACTTC | CASSRDRAQVYEQYF
16 | TRBJ1-4 | . | . | TRBV5-1 | TGCGCCAGCAGCTTGTTGGAGACAGGACCTAATGAAAAACTGTTTTTT | CASSLLETGPNEKLFF
15 | TRBJ2-2 | . | TRBD2 | TRBV30 | TGTGCCTGGAGTGAAGGGACTAGCGTGAGCGGGGAGCTGTTTTTT | CAWSEGTSVSGELFF
16 | TRBJ2-2 | . | TRBD1 | TRBV4-1 | TGCGCCAGCAGCCTCACCGGGACAGGGGTCACCGGGGAGCTGTTTTTT | CASSLTGTGVTGELFF
15 | TRBJ2-2 | . | TRBD1 | TRBV5-1 | TGCGCCAGCAGCTTGCAGGGGGTTGGTACCGGGGAGCTGTTTTTT | CASSLQGVGTGELFF
14 | TRBJ1-5 | . | TRBD1 | TRBV19 | TGTGCCAGTATGGGGGCAGGGGGTGGTCAGCCCCAGCATTTT | CASMGAGGGQPQHF
13 | TRBJ1-6 | . | . | TRBV19 | TGTGCCAGTAGTATACCGGGTGGTTCACCCCTCCACTTT | CASSIPGGSPLHF
14 | TRBJ1-2 | . | . | TRBV7-9 | TGTGCCAGCAGCTTAGGCAGGGCGCAGAATGGCTACACCTTC | CASSLGRAQNGYTF
16 | TRBJ2-1 | . | TRBD2 | TRBV7-2 | TGTGCCAGCAGCGAGATACTAGCGGGGCTCTACAATGAGCAGTTCTTC | CASSEILAGLYNEQFF
16 | TRBJ2-1 | few | . | TRBV5-1 | TGCGCCAGCAGCTTGGGTGGCCAAAGCTCCTACAATGAGCAGTTCTTC | CASSLGGQSSYNEQFF
14 | TRBJ2-7 | once | TRBD2 | TRBV28 | TGTGCCAGCGACGGGCGGGGAGGGTTCTACGAGCAGTACTTC | CASDGRGGFYEQYF
15 | TRBJ1-1 | . | TRBD1 | TRBV5-1 | TGCGCCAGCAGCTCGGAGGGACAGGGTTCATCTGAAGCTTTCTTT | CASSSEGQGSSEAFF
13 | TRBJ1-1 | . | TRBD1 | TRBV30 | TGTGCCTGGAGTGCGAGGGGGCGAACTGAAGCTTTCTTT | CAWSARGRTEAFF